This T cell receptor (beta chain) came from a study of T-cell memory formation after mild COVID-19 (dated by TCRdb to the early 2020s). In the study overall: TCR sequence clusters from the two donors were largely donor specific. T-cell clones expanding and contracting after mild COVID-19 in a couple of donors were tracked by longitudinal TCRalpha and TCRbeta repertoire sequencing. Two young, previously healthy adult volunteers, one female and one male, were included in the cohort.

This clonotype was seen only a few times. No cognate antigen has been identified for it. Base qualities are not at hand, and no much larger clone is one base apart. The germline V gene provides CDR1 KGHSH and CDR2 LQKENI. Trimming takes 3 bases off V and 7 bases off J; junction bases not matched to a gene: 5. The cysteine opens and the phenylalanine closes a CDR3 of 14 amino acids. Only the CDR3 DNA is retained, 42 bases long and in frame from the first base. PBMCs were isolated by Ficoll-Paque density gradient centrifugation. The data were produced on an Illumina NovaSeq 6000. cDNA libraries for TCRalpha and TCRbeta were prepared by 5'RACE using constant-segment primers, with sample barcodes and unique molecular identifiers added. RNA was extracted from every sample with Trizol reagent. The libraries were amplified in two PCR steps, and the second step added a second sample barcode and Illumina TruSeq adapters. Sequencing of libraries was performed on an Illumina NovaSeq with 2 x 150 bp paired-end reads. On the authors' methods: Demultiplexing of reads and collapsing into UMI-guided consensus sequences were performed with migec v1.2.7. Using mixcr v2.1.11, UMI consensuses were aligned to TRA and TRB V and J templates and then assembled into clonotypes. Clonotypes were classified as expanded or contracted when called significant by both edgeR and NoisET, with noise models trained on biological replicates. For edgeR calls, the cutoffs were a false discovery rate-adjusted p below 0.01 and a log2 fold-change threshold of 1. As an exploratory analysis of dynamics, max-normalized trajectories of the 1000 most abundant clonotypes were examined with PCA combined with hierarchical clustering. Separately sequenced CD4+ and CD8+ repertoires were used to assign the CD4 or CD8 phenotype of responding clones. TCRdb's own reprocessing of the public reads used fastp at Q25 and MiXCR and kept productive beta chains. Each entry is one CDR3 protein sequence, shown with its most common DNA and genes. The authors' filters were not applied to this entry. This sample holds more than 300,000 distinct CDR3 sequences; around 15% were observed only once. The ten largest clones add up to about 20% of the sample.

Points the paper makes about the study in general: The detection of some responding clones in pre-infection memory suggests that pre-existing cross-reactive memory T cells joined the SARS-CoV-2 response. The study covered only a couple of mild cases, and larger cohorts including severe cases with pre-infection samples were considered necessary. Clones contracting from day 15 to 85 had balanced CD4/CD8 phenotypes, while a second wave expanding from day 15 to 37 was biased towards CD4+. SARS-CoV-2 specificity of the second-wave clones peaking on day 37 was not confirmed. Contracting CD4+ clones were located mainly in the CM and EM memory subsets, whereas CD8+ clones were found to be enriched in EMRA.

This sequence originates from a man between 18 and 29 years old who had mild COVID-19 (a few samples of this study predate the infection). The sample titles of this study are shuffled in the database, so cell type and time point are left out; the donor was told from shared clones. Sequenced material: PBMCs or a T cell subset sorted from them (not recorded which). The chain uses TRBV18 and TRBJ2-1, with 8 bases matching TRBD2. The nucleotides are TGTGCCAGCTCACCCGCGGGGGGTCGGAATGAGCAGTTCTTC. This is translated as CASSPAGGRNEQFF.